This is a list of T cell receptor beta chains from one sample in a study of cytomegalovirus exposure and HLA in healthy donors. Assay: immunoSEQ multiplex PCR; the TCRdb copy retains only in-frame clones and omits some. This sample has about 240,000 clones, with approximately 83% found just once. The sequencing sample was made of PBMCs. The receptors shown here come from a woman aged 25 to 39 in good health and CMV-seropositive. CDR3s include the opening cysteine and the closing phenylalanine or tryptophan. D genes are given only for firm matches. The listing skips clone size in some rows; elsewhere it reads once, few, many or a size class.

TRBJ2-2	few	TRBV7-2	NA	CASSPSYGELFF	TGTGCCAGCAGCCCCTCCTACGGGGAGCTGTTTTTT
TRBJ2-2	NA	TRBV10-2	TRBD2	CASSTSGDTGELFF	TGCGCCAGCAGTACTAGCGGGGACACCGGGGAGCTGTTTTTT
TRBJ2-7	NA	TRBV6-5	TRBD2	CASSRGAYEQYF	TGTGCCAGCAGTCGGGGGGCCTACGAGCAGTACTTC
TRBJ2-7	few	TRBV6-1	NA	CASSEAQGIYEQYF	TGTGCCAGCAGTGAAGCTCAGGGGATATACGAGCAGTACTTC
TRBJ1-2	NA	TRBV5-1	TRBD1	CASSLGPTGATAGYTF	TGCGCCAGCAGCTTGGGGCCGACAGGGGCGACTGCTGGCTACACCTTC
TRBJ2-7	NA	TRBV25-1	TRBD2	CASSASGTGGVYEQYF	TGTGCCAGCAGTGCATCCGGGACGGGGGGTGTCTACGAGCAGTACTTC
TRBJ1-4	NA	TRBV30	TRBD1	CAWSALGQEDEKLFF	TGTGCCTGGAGCGCCCTCGGACAGGAGGATGAAAAACTGTTTTTT
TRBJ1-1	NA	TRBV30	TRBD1	CAWDNGQVRAFF	TGTGCCTGGGACAATGGACAGGTGAGAGCTTTCTTT
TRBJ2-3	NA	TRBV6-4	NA	CASSGGSTDTQYF	TGTGCCAGCAGTGGCGGTAGCACAGATACGCAGTATTTT
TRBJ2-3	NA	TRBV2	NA	CASSETRVNTQYF	TGTGCCAGCAGTGAGACTCGGGTAAATACGCAGTATTTT
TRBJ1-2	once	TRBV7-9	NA	CASSLGRDPSGGYTF	TGTGCCAGCAGCTTAGGGAGGGACCCCTCTGGTGGCTACACCTTC
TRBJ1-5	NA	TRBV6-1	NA	CASSPRTQPQHF	TGTGCCAGCAGTCCCAGAACCCAGCCCCAGCATTTT
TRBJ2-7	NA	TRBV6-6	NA	CASGPYEQYF	TGTGCCAGCGGCCCCTACGAGCAGTACTTC
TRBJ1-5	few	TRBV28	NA	CASRPTHSNQPQHF	TGTGCCAGCAGGCCGACACATAGCAATCAGCCCCAGCATTTT
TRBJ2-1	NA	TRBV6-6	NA	CASSPPGGTYNEQFF	TGTGCCAGCAGTCCTCCGGGCGGGACCTACAATGAGCAGTTCTTC
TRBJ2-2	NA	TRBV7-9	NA	CASSSGHWALFF	TGTGCCAGCAGCTCGGGACACTGGGCGCTGTTTTTT
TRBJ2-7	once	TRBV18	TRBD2	CASSTTSGQVYEQYF	TGTGCCAGCTCGACGACTAGCGGGCAAGTCTACGAGCAGTACTTC
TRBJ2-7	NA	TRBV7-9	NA	CASSLIGSEQYF	TGTGCCAGCAGCTTAATCGGGAGCGAGCAGTACTTC
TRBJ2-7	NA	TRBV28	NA	CASSLTGYEQYF	TGTGCCAGCAGTTTAACAGGCTACGAGCAGTACTTC
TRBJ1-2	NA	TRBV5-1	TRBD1	CASSPGQGFYGYTF	TGCGCCAGCAGCCCGGGACAGGGGTTCTATGGCTACACCTTC
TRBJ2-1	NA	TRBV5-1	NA	CASSSSQGYNEQFF	TGCGCCAGCAGCAGTTCACAGGGCTACAATGAGCAGTTCTTC
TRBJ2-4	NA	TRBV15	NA	CATSRDTAKNIQYF	TGTGCCACCAGCAGGGACACGGCCAAAAACATTCAGTACTTC
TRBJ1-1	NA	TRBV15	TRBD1	CATSRVRGTGNTEAFF	TGTGCCACCAGCAGAGTTCGAGGGACAGGGAACACTGAAGCTTTCTTT
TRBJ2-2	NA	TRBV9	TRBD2	CASSVVTVGGRVAGELFF	TGTGCCAGCAGCGTAGTAACCGTCGGCGGGAGAGTCGCCGGGGAGCTGTTTTTT
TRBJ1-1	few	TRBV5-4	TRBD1	CASRTGANTEAFF	TGTGCCAGCAGGACAGGGGCGAACACTGAAGCTTTCTTT
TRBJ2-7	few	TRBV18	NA	CASSPAVNSYEQYF	TGTGCCAGCTCACCGGCGGTTAACTCCTACGAGCAGTACTTC
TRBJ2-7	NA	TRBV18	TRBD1	CASSPGQSSYEQYF	TGTGCCAGCTCACCGGGACAGAGTTCCTACGAGCAGTACTTC
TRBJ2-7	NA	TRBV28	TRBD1	CASKTGTGAYEQYF	TGTGCCAGCAAGACCGGGACAGGGGCCTACGAGCAGTACTTC
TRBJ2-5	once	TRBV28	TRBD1	CASRRTGTGWGETQYF	TGTGCCAGCAGAAGAACCGGGACAGGGTGGGGGGAGACCCAGTACTTC
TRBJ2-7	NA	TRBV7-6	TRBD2	CASSGGGKYEQYF	TGTGCCAGCAGCGGGGGGGGGAAATACGAGCAGTACTTC
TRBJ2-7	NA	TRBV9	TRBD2	CASSSGLAGYEQYF	TGTGCCAGCAGCTCGGGACTAGCGGGGTACGAGCAGTACTTC
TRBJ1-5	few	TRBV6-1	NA	CASSSVGGQPQHF	TGTGCCAGCAGTTCTGTGGGGGGTCAGCCCCAGCATTTT
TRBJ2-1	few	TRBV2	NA	CASISIYEGDEQFF	TGTGCCAGCATTTCGATTTACGAGGGTGATGAGCAGTTCTTC
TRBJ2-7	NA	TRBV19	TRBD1	CASKVRGSYEQYF	TGTGCCAGTAAAGTCAGGGGGTCCTACGAGCAGTACTTC
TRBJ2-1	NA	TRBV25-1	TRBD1	CASSERDRGLNEQFF	TGTGCCAGCAGTGAGAGGGACAGGGGTCTGAATGAGCAGTTCTTC
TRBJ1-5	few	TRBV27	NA	CASSLSGWHQPQHF	TGTGCCAGCAGTTTATCCGGGTGGCATCAGCCCCAGCATTTT
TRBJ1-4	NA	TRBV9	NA	CASSADMASEKLFF	TGTGCCAGCAGCGCCGACATGGCGTCGGAAAAACTGTTTTTT
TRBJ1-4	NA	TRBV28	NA	CASSFSGYEKLFF	TGTGCCAGCAGTTTTTCAGGGTATGAAAAACTGTTTTTT
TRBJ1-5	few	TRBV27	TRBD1	CASGGGTGNQPQHF	TGTGCCAGCGGTGGTGGGACAGGGAATCAGCCCCAGCATTTT
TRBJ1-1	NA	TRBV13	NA	CASRKNLGAFF	TGTGCCAGCAGAAAGAACCTCGGAGCTTTCTTT
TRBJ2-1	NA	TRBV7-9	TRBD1	CASSGRQGASYNEQFF	TGTGCCAGCAGCGGCAGACAGGGGGCTTCCTACAATGAGCAGTTCTTC
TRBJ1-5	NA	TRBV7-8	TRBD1	CASSLAAQGVGNQPQHF	TGTGCCAGCAGCTTAGCGGCTCAGGGGGTAGGCAATCAGCCCCAGCATTTT
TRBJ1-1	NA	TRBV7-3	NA	CASSPGRRGTEAFF	TGTGCCAGCAGCCCGGGACGGAGGGGTACTGAAGCTTTCTTT
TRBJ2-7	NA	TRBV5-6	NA	CASSPPAWETTTYEQYF	TGTGCCAGCAGCCCCCCGGCTTGGGAGACGACTACCTACGAGCAGTACTTC
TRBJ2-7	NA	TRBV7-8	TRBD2	CASSLGGAGLAGEYEQYF	TGTGCCAGCAGCTTAGGGGGGGCCGGACTAGCGGGAGAATACGAGCAGTACTTC
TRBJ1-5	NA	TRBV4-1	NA	CASSQTDSNQPQHF	TGCGCCAGCAGCCAGACGGACAGTAATCAGCCCCAGCATTTT